The sequence of this T cell receptor (beta chain) was determined in a study of blood T cell repertoires in COVID-19. Study as a whole: Donors in Cohort 3 who had recovered were those with two negative PCRs, healthcare professional clearance, or resolution of their symptoms. Sample material is recorded as cDNA or gDNA derived from T cells, B-cell-depleted T cells, or PBMCs.

Cohorts were determined from participant-reported clinical history. Notes on this clone: At one end, the junction sequence differs from germline, possibly due to a read error.

Germline lookup yields CDR1 MDHEN and CDR2 SYDVKM. The CDR3 totals 15 residues. Under the authors' procedure: Amplification of reference gene primers provided the estimated nucleated cell counts. Produced via immunoSEQ multiplex PCR; TCRdb's table is partial and in-frame only. The DNA was the basis for D and trimming; V, J and clone size are from that table. In the table there are some 180,000 clones, 79% of which are singletons. This clonotype originated in a woman in her seventies in a cohort exposed to, infected with or recovered from COVID-19 (not recorded which). Sequenced: PBMCs or T cells enriched from blood (not recorded which). This chain connects TRBV28 to TRBJ2-1; the match to TRBD1 covers 7 bases. Written as DNA, the CDR3 is TGTGCCAGCAATTTACCGGGACAGTTGTACAATGAGCAGTTCTTC. Residues: CASNLPGQLYNEQFF.